This T cell receptor (beta chain) was obtained from a study of cytomegalovirus exposure and HLA in healthy donors. The overall study: A later analysis reported the same platform for the 120 validation repertoires and the approximately 640 first-cohort repertoires.

Findings and caveats of the study: The CMV antigen specificity of a few CMV-associated chains was confirmed through in vitro analysis. In the roughly 130 validation repertoires, a later analysis found that first-cohort TCR clusters tended to co-occur.

Among the roughly 120 subjects of the validation cohort, separate from the roughly 730-subject first cohort, were the donors. The CDR3 is made up of 16 amino acids. In germline, CDR1 is MNHNS, CDR2 SASEGT. The V end was cut by 3 bases, the J end by 3 bases, with 17 bases between. In the case of this clone: Its specificity is not known.

Using immunoSEQ multiplex PCR, the repertoire was profiled, and TCRdb retains in-frame clones only, with some absent. The table has more than 95,000 clones, roughly 82% seen once. The clonotype originates from a man aged 18 to 30 in good health and CMV-seronegative. Sequenced: PBMCs. The rearrangement uses TRBV6-1 and TRBJ1-2; D remains unclear. DNA for the CDR3: TGTGCCAGCAGTGACAGGAACCTGATGAATTACTATGGCTACACCTTC. This encodes CASSDRNLMNYYGYTF.